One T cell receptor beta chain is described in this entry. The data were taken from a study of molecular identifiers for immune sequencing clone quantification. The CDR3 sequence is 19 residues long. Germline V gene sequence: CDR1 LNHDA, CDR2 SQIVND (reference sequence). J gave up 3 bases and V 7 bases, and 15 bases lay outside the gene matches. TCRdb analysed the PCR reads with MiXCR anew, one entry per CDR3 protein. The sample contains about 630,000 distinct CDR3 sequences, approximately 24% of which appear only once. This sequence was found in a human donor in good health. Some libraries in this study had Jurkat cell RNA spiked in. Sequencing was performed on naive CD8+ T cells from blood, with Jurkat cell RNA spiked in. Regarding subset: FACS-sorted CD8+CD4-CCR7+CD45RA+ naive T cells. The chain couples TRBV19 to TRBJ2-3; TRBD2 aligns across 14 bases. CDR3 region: CASNQPRGTSGSGTDTQYF. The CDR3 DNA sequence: TGTGCCAGTAACCAGCCGCGGGGGACTAGCGGGAGTGGTACAGATACGCAGTATTTT.